This passage covers 5 T cell receptor beta chains from one sample sequenced in a study of post-analysis software for immune sequencing data. General study points: Five TRBV segments, TRBV5-6, TRBV5-1 and TRBV20-1 among them, were found more frequent in patients than controls.

These receptors have no known antigen. Every TCR beta cDNA library bore unique molecular identifiers. TCRdb fed the PCR reads into MiXCR, producing one record per CDR3 protein. The sample lists about 820,000 distinct CDR3 sequences, about 57% seen once, with approximately 4.5% in the top ten. Sequences were obtained from blood. The receptors were gathered from a girl aged 10-17 years with multiple sclerosis.

The chain has TRBV3-1 and TRBJ2-1; D is uncertain. Trimming removed 1 base at V and 10 bases at J, with 8 bases between. Germline CDR1 is LGHDT and CDR2 is YNNKEL (reference sequence). CDR3 length equals 12 residues. The chain's CDR3 is CASSQGFREQFF. CDR3 coding DNA: TGTGCCAGCAGCCAAGGATTTCGGGAGCAGTTCTTC.

The V gene is TRBV15, the J gene TRBJ1-2, with no clear D. In germline, CDR1 is LNHNV, CDR2 YYDKDF (reference sequence). The CDR3 loop spans 14 amino acids. With 2 bases removed from V and 6 bases from J, the gap between germline ends came to 13 bases. DNA of the CDR3: TGTGCCACCAGCAGATCAGCGGGGATTGATGGCTACACCTTC. It codes for CATSRSAGIDGYTF.

This clonotype was picked up a small number of times. The chain carries TRBV6-5 and TRBJ2-1, with D hard to call. CDR3 size: 12 residues. Trimming cost V 4 bases and J 6 bases, with 7 bases left between them. Germline V gives CDR1 MNHEY, CDR2 SVGAGI. DNA for the CDR3: TGTGCCAGCAGTTCCCTCCCCAATGAGCAGTTCTTC. It is translated as CASSSLPNEQFF.

This chain joins TRBV6-5 and TRBJ2-3; 10 bases line up with TRBD2. The germline V gene encodes CDR1 MNHEY and CDR2 SVGAGI. Trimming removed 0 bases from V and 4 bases from J; junction bases left unmatched: 4. The CDR3 covers 16 residues. The CDR3 region is CASSYSASGGADTQYF. CDR3 DNA sequence: TGTGCCAGCAGTTACTCTGCTAGCGGGGGCGCAGATACGCAGTATTTT.

In the case of this clonotype: A read error may produce the germline difference seen at one junction end. The V call is TRBV5-4, the J call TRBJ2-5; no clear D. CDR1 is SGHNT and CDR2 is YYREEE in the germline V gene (reference sequence). There are 15 residues in the CDR3. CDR3 in amino acids: CANSLDLDFQETQYF. In nucleotides, the CDR3 is TGTGCCAACAGCCTAGACCTAGACTTCCAAGAGACCCAGTACTTC.